This TCR beta chain appears in the sequencing data of a study of cytomegalovirus exposure and HLA in healthy donors. PCR employed 60 Vbeta and 13 Jbeta primers. This table comes from immunoSEQ multiplex PCR, and its TCRdb copy is limited to in-frame clones, with some not included. The table shows some 100,000 clones, with roughly 75% occurring only once. The sequence derives from a woman aged 18-29 years in good health and CMV-seropositive. Specimen: PBMCs.

CDR3 protein: CASRSSGETQYF. The CDR3 DNA reads as TGTGCCAGCAGGAGTTCGGGGGAGACCCAGTACTTC. The chain carries TRBV28 and TRBJ2-5, with TRBD2 as a possible D gene (5 bases). Germline-derived CDR1 and CDR2 are MDHEN and SYDVKM. This CDR3 is built from 12 residues. V shed 6 bases and J shed 5 bases, with 10 bases lying between them.